This T cell receptor (beta chain) was identified in a study of cytomegalovirus exposure and HLA in healthy donors. PCR employed 60 Vbeta and 13 Jbeta primers. Repertoires were generated with immunoSEQ multiplex PCR, while TCRdb's copy carries only in-frame clones and drops some. The profile shows roughly 170,000 clones, more than 65% of them singletons. This CDR3 spans 10 amino acids. The sequenced sample consisted of PBMCs. The chain has TRBV1 and TRBJ2-1; TRBD2 is the table's D call, not checked against the DNA. TRBV1 is given as a pseudogene. The receptor was isolated from a male donor in good health and CMV-seronegative. The DNA of the CDR3 is TGCACCAGGACGGGCAATGAGCAGTTCTTC. Protein product: CTRTGNEQFF.